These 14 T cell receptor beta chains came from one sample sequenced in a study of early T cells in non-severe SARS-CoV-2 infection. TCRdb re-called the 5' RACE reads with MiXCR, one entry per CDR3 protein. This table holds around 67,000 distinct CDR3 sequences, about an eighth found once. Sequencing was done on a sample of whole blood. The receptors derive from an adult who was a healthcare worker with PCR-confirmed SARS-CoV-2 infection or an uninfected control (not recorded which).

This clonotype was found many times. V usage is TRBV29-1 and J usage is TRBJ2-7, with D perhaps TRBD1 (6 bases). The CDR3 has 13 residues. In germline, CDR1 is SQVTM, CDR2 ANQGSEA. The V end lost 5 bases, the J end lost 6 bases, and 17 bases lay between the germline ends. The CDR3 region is CSVSGHYLSEQYF. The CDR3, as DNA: TGCAGCGTTTCGGGACATTACCTCTCCGAGCAGTACTTC.

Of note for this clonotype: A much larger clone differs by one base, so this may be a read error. CDR3 nucleotide sequence: TGTGCCAGCGGCTACTTCAGGGCAGATACGCAGTATTTT. Protein sequence: CASGYFRADTQYF. This rearrangement joins TRBV5-5 to TRBJ2-3, with D possibly TRBD1 on 5 matching bases. CDR1 is SGHKS and CDR2 is YYEKEE in the germline V gene (reference sequence). Deletions cut 7 bases from V and 4 bases from J, with 13 bases between. The CDR3 extends over 13 amino acids.

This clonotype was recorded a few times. CDR3 amino acids: CASSYSVLAGQGETQYF. DNA of the CDR3: TGTGCCAGCAGTTACTCGGTACTAGCGGGTCAGGGGGAGACCCAGTACTTC. This chain connects TRBV6-6 to TRBJ2-5; 9 positions agree with TRBD2. From germline, CDR1 is MNHNY and CDR2 SVGAGI (reference sequence). V gave up 0 bases and J gave up 5 bases; unmatched junction bases: 10. The CDR3 has 17 amino acids.

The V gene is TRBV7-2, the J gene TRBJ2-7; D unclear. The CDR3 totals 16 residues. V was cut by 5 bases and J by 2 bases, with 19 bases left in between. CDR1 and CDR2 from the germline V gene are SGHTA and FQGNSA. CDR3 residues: CASSPRTGHSTYEQYF. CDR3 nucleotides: TGTGCCAGCAGCCCGCGCACCGGCCACAGTACCTACGAGCAGTACTTC.

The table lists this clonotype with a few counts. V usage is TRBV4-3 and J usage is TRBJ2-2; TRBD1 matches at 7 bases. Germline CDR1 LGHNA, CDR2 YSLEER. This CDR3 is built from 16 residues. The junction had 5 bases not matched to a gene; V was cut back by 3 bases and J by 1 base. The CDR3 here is CASSQETGVNTGELFF. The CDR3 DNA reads TGCGCCAGCAGCCAGGAAACAGGGGTGAACACCGGGGAGCTGTTTTTT.

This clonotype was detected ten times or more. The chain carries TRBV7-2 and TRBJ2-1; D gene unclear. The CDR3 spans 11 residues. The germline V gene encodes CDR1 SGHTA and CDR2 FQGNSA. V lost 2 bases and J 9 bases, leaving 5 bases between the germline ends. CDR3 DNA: TGTGCCAGCAGCTTACAGATTGAGCAGTTCTTC. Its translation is CASSLQIEQFF.

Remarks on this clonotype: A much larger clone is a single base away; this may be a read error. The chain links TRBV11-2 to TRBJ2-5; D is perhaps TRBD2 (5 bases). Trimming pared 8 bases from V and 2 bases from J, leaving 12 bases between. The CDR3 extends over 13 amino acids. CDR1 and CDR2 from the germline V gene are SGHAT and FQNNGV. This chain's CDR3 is CASGRVRQETQYF. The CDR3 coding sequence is TGTGCCAGCGGGCGGGTGAGGCAAGAGACCCAGTACTTC.

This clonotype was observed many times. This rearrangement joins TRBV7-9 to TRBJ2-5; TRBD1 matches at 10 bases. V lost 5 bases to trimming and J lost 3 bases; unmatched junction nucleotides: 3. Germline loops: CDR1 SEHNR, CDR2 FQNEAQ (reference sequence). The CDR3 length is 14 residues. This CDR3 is CASSPGQGKETQYF. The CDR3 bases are TGTGCCAGCAGCCCGGGACAGGGGAAAGAGACCCAGTACTTC.

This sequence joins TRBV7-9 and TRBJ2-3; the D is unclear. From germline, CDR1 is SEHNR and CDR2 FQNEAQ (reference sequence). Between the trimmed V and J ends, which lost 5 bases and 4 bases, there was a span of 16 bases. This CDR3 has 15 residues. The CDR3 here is CASSPRQQAPDTQYF. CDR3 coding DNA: TGTGCCAGCAGCCCACGCCAGCAAGCGCCAGATACGCAGTATTTT.

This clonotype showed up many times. The CDR3 here is CASSLSGNYEQYF. The CDR3 region has the DNA TGTGCCAGCAGTTTATCGGGCAACTACGAGCAGTACTTC. This chain links TRBV27 with TRBJ2-7; D is undetermined. Germline CDR1 MNHEY, CDR2 SMNVEV (reference sequence). The CDR3 length is 13 residues. The ends were cut back, 0 bases at V and 3 bases at J, with 6 bases in the middle.

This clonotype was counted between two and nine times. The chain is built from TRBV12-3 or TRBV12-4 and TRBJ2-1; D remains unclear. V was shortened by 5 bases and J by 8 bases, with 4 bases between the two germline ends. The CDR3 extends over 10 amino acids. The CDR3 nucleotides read TGTGCCAGCAGTGCTCATGAGCAGTTCTTC. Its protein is CASSAHEQFF.

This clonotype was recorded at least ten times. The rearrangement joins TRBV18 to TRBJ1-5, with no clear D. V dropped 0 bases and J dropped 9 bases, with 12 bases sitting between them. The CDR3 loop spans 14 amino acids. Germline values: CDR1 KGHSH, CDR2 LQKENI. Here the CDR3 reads CASSPPNSDGPQHF. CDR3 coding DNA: TGTGCCAGCTCACCACCGAACTCCGATGGGCCCCAGCATTTT.

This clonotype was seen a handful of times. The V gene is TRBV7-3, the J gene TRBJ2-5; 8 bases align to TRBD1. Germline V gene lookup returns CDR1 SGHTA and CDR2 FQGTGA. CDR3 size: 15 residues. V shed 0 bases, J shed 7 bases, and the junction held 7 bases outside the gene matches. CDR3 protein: CASSLTAGGVGTQYF. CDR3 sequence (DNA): TGTGCCAGCAGCTTAACCGCAGGGGGCGTGGGGACCCAGTACTTC.

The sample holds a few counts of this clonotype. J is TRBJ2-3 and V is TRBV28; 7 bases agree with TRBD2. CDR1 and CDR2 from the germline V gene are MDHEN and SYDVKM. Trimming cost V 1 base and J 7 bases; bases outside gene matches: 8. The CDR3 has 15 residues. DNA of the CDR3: TGTGCCAGCAGTTTATACTCTAGCGGAACTTATACGCAGTATTTT. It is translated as CASSLYSSGTYTQYF.